What follows are 23 T cell receptor beta chains derived from one specimen sequenced in a study of blood T cell repertoires in COVID-19. Measured with immunoSEQ multiplex PCR; TCRdb has only the in-frame clones, and not every one. The sample has fewer than 70,000 clones, more than 75% seen once. Sample: peripheral blood. These receptors all come from a human donor in a cohort sampled during active COVID-19.

V gene TRBV7-2 combines with J gene TRBJ1-5; 11 nucleotides agree with TRBD1. This CDR3 spans 18 amino acids. CDR1 is SGHTA, CDR2 FQGNSA, per germline. V shed 4 bases, J shed 2 bases, and the junction held 10 bases outside the gene matches. The CDR3, as DNA: TGTGCCAGCAGCTCGGGACAGGGGGGAAGTTTGGGCAATCAGCCCCAGCATTTT. As protein: CASSSGQGGSLGNQPQHF.

The CDR3 DNA reads as TGTGCCAGCAGCCGGCGCGACACGAGAAATCAGCCCCAGCATTTT. The encoded protein is CASSRRDTRNQPQHF. The J gene is TRBJ1-5, the V gene TRBV28; D is unclear. The V end lost 6 bases, the J end lost 4 bases, and 16 bases lay between the germline ends. The CDR3 runs 15 residues. From germline, CDR1 is MDHEN and CDR2 SYDVKM.

This chain links TRBV7-9 with TRBJ1-2; TRBD1 matches 10 bases. The CDR3 is 15 residues long. Germline assignment: CDR1 SEHNR and CDR2 FQNEAQ (reference sequence). After removal of 0 bases from V and 8 bases from J, the junction contained 6 bases not matched to a gene. The CDR3 region is CASSLADRGFRGYTF. The CDR3 region has the DNA TGTGCCAGCAGCTTAGCGGACAGGGGGTTCCGGGGCTACACCTTC. Full variable domain (rest looked up from reference TRBV7-9 and TRBJ1-2): DTGVSQNPRHKITKRGQNVTFRCDPISEHNRLYWYRQTLGQGPEFLTYFQNEAQLEKSRLLSDRFSAERPKGSFSTLEIQRTEQGDSAMYLCASSLADRGFRGYTFGSGTRLTVV.

The chain couples TRBV7-3 to TRBJ2-2; TRBD2 matches 8 bases. The CDR3 runs 14 residues. From germline, CDR1 is SGHTA and CDR2 FQGTGA. The ends lost 5 bases at V and 6 bases at J; junction bases unmatched: 5. The CDR3 sequence: CASSPGGASGELFF. The CDR3 DNA sequence: TGTGCCAGCAGCCCGGGGGGGGCCTCCGGGGAGCTGTTTTTT.

The chain links TRBV5-4 to TRBJ2-7; TRBD2 is a possible D gene (6 bases). Trimming left V 4 bases short and J 4 bases short, with 12 bases between. The CDR3 is made up of 13 amino acids. CDR1 and CDR2 (germline): SGHNT, YYREEE (reference sequence). The CDR3 here is CASSRGARYEQYF. CDR3 DNA: TGTGCCAGCAGCCGCGGGGCACGATACGAGCAGTACTTC.

The DNA of the CDR3 is TGTGCCAGCAGTTTGGCTAGCGGGAGAGGATCAGATACGCAGTATTTT. Translation gives CASSLASGRGSDTQYF. The chain combines TRBV6-2 or TRBV6-3 with TRBJ2-3; the match to TRBD2 covers 10 bases. Germline V gene data show CDR1 as MNHEY and CDR2 as SVGEGT. CDR3 length: 16 amino acids. V shed 4 bases, J shed 4 bases, and the junction held 8 bases outside the gene matches.

The V and J genes are TRBV6-5 and TRBJ2-1; TRBD1 agrees at 9 bases. The trim removed 0 bases at V and 9 bases at J, leaving 0 bases unmatched. This CDR3 has 13 amino acids. The germline gives CDR1 MNHEY, CDR2 SVGAGI. The DNA for the CDR3 is TGTGCCAGCAGTTACTCGACAGGGGGTGAGCAGTTCTTC. This sequence encodes CASSYSTGGEQFF.

The chain joins TRBV6-2 or TRBV6-3 to TRBJ1-6; 7 bases fit TRBD1. The CDR3 contains 20 residues. The J segment lost 0 bases and the V segment lost 0 bases, leaving 11 bases of the junction unmatched. Germline V CDR1 and CDR2: MNHEY, SVGEGT. The DNA of the CDR3 is TGTGCCAGCAGTTACTCGAGGGTCCCGGACAGGAGCTCCTATAATTCACCCCTCCACTTT. Its protein is CASSYSRVPDRSSYNSPLHF.

The CDR3 nucleotides read TGCGCCAGCGTGAGGGAACCCAACTCTGGAAACACCATATATTTT. Translating gives CASVREPNSGNTIYF. The chain links TRBV5-1 to TRBJ1-3, with no clear D. The germline gives CDR1 SGHRS, CDR2 YFSETQ. There are 15 residues in the CDR3. The V gene lost 7 bases and the J gene lost 0 bases, with 14 bases spanning the gap.

This rearrangement joins TRBV5-4 to TRBJ2-5; 13 bases are a match to TRBD2. V was clipped by 3 bases and J by 5 bases; unmatched bases: 4. The CDR3 extends over 15 amino acids. Germline V gives CDR1 SGHNT, CDR2 YYREEE (reference sequence). This CDR3 is CASSSLAGGPETQYF. The CDR3 nucleotides read TGTGCCAGCAGCTCACTAGCGGGAGGGCCTGAGACCCAGTACTTC. Combining the CDR3 with reference TRBV5-4 and TRBJ2-5 gives the whole variable domain ETGVTQSPTHLIKTRGQQVTLRCSSQSGHNTVSWYQQALGQGPQFIFQYYREEENGRGNFPPRFSGLQFPNYSSELNVNALELDDSALYLCASSSLAGGPETQYFGPGTRLLVL.

This clone was seen a single time. CDR3 in amino acids: CASSSGGGGHDQPQHF. The CDR3 coding sequence is TGTGCCAGCAGCTCAGGGGGTGGGGGGCACGATCAGCCCCAGCATTTT. The gene calls are TRBV7-9 and TRBJ1-5, with 7 bases that match TRBD1. Germline CDR1 is SEHNR and CDR2 is FQNEAQ (reference sequence). With V trimmed by 4 bases and J by 5 bases, 11 bases remained unmatched. This CDR3 comprises 16 residues.

The chain uses TRBV11-2 and TRBJ1-1; D is uncertain. This CDR3 spans 18 amino acids. V was clipped by 2 bases and J by 0 bases, with 19 bases between them. CDR1 is SGHAT and CDR2 is FQNNGV in the germline V gene. DNA of the CDR3: TGTGCCAGCAGCTTATCCCCGAGAGGGATTAGATTGAACACTGAAGCTTTCTTT. Residues: CASSLSPRGIRLNTEAFF.

The chain couples TRBV12-5 to TRBJ1-5; D uncertain. Looked up from germline, CDR1 is LGHNT and CDR2 is FRNRAP. Trimming removed 6 bases at V and 7 bases at J, with 13 bases between. This CDR3 region has 13 residues. CDR3 region: CASGPNSRQPQHF. The CDR3 DNA follows: TGTGCTAGTGGCCCTAATTCCAGGCAGCCCCAGCATTTT.

The chain uses TRBV7-2 and TRBJ2-7, with 15 bases aligning to TRBD2. V was pared by 5 bases and J by 2 bases, with 1 base of the junction left unmatched. Germline CDR1 and CDR2: SGHTA and FQGNSA. CDR3 length equals 15 residues. The chain's CDR3 is CASSRTSGGAYEQYF. The CDR3 DNA sequence: TGTGCCAGCAGCAGGACTAGCGGGGGGGCCTACGAGCAGTACTTC.

The chain links TRBV6-2 or TRBV6-3 to TRBJ2-1; 8 positions match TRBD2. The V gene end was trimmed by 5 bases and the J gene end by 9 bases; junction bases not matched to a gene: 12. Germline CDR1 and CDR2: MNHEY and SVGEGT. This CDR3 has 15 residues. CDR3 sequence (DNA): TGTGCCAGCAGTAGGACCGGGACTAGGACGGGTGAGCAGTTCTTC. It encodes CASSRTGTRTGEQFF.

The rearrangement joins TRBV5-6 to TRBJ2-7, with D maybe TRBD2 (6 bases). Trimming took 0 bases from V and 5 from J, leaving 9 bases between them. Germline lookup yields CDR1 SGHDT and CDR2 YYEEEE. This CDR3 region has 13 residues. The CDR3 DNA reads as TGTGCCAGCAGCTTGGGGAGGGTCAACGAGCAGTACTTC. As protein: CASSLGRVNEQYF.

This rearrangement joins TRBV5-4 to TRBJ2-3, with TRBD2 matching over 10 bases. The V gene end was trimmed by 10 bases and the J gene end by 4 bases; junction bases not matched to a gene: 6. Germline loops: CDR1 SGHNT, CDR2 YYREEE (reference sequence). The CDR3 sequence is 13 residues long. The CDR3 DNA reads TGTGCCGCTAGCGGGGGACAGGCAGATACGCAGTATTTT. Protein: CAASGGQADTQYF.

The chain employs TRBV19 and TRBJ2-7; 7 bases are a match to TRBD1. The CDR3 sequence is 12 residues long. CDR1 is LNHDA and CDR2 is SQIVND in the germline V gene (reference sequence). Losses at the gene ends were 5 bases for V and 9 bases for J; bases not matched to a gene: 7. The CDR3 protein is CASSPQQGMQYF. The CDR3 DNA reads TGTGCCAGTAGTCCCCAACAGGGGATGCAGTACTTC.

The V call is TRBV14, the J call TRBJ2-1; 9 nucleotides match TRBD2. The germline gives CDR1 SGHDN, CDR2 FVKESK. Trimming at V came to 5 bases and at J to 0 bases, leaving 5 bases not matched to a gene. The CDR3 totals 16 residues. The CDR3, as DNA: TGTGCCAGCAGCAACCTAGCGGGGAGCTCCTACAATGAGCAGTTCTTC. It codes for CASSNLAGSSYNEQFF.

CDR3 sequence: CASSLNQREGCYF. CDR3 sequence (DNA): TGTGCCAGCAGTCTTAACCAGCGGGAGGGATGTTACTTC. The V call is TRBV5-6, the J call TRBJ2-7; TRBD2 aligns across 10 bases. The trim removed 5 bases at V and 13 bases at J, leaving 12 bases unmatched. The germline gives CDR1 SGHDT, CDR2 YYEEEE. This CDR3 spans 13 amino acids.

Written as DNA, the CDR3 is TGTGCCAGCAGTCTAGGGACAGGCTACTATGGCTACACCTTC. It yields the protein CASSLGTGYYGYTF. The chain joins TRBV3-1 (or the pseudogene TRBV3-2) to TRBJ1-2, with 8 bases that match TRBD1. Germline trimming cut 6 bases from V and 3 bases from J; bases unmatched to any gene: 6. From germline, CDR1 is LGHDT and CDR2 YNNKEL (reference sequence). The CDR3 runs to 14 residues.

The J gene is TRBJ2-7, the V gene TRBV4-3; 7 bases fit TRBD2. The J segment lost 2 bases and the V segment lost 1 base, leaving 5 bases of the junction unmatched. The CDR3 has 15 amino acids. CDR1 and CDR2 (germline): LGHNA, YSLEER. CDR3 sequence reads: CASSQGRDYPYEQYF. The DNA of the CDR3 is TGCGCCAGCAGCCAAGGCCGGGACTACCCCTACGAGCAGTACTTC.

The gene calls are TRBV21-1 and TRBJ1-4; TRBD1, the D gene given by the table, was not confirmed from the DNA. TRBV21-1 corresponds to a pseudogene. The CDR3 runs 20 residues. The CDR3 bases are TGTGCCAGCACCACGGGACAAAAAAAGGACCCCCGGGCCTCTAATGAAAAACTGTTTTTT. This gives the protein CASTTGQKKDPRASNEKLFF.